This TCR beta chain originates from a study of blood T cell repertoires in COVID-19. About the research overall: Specimens from acute and convalescent COVID-19 originated in the United States, Italy and Spain. The cDNA or gDNA used as material had been derived from T cells, B-cell-depleted T cells, or PBMCs.

Unmatched junction bases numbered 11, after V lost 5 bases and J lost 5 bases. The length of the CDR3 is 16 residues. Per the germline V gene, CDR1 is MNHNY and CDR2 is SVGAGI (reference sequence). Authors' processing steps: Estimation of nucleated cell counts relied on the amplification of reference gene primers. Produced via immunoSEQ multiplex PCR; TCRdb's table is partial and in-frame only. V and J calls and clone size are as listed in that table; D and trimming were resolved from the DNA. This sample has about 370,000 clones, with around 89% found just once. Seattle cases were enrolled at active infection and followed longitudinally.

This receptor was taken from a woman aged 25 to 39 with COVID-19, enrolled during active disease. What was sequenced was peripheral blood. The chain carries TRBV6-6 and TRBJ2-3; the match to TRBD2 covers 9 bases. In DNA form, the CDR3 reads TGTGCCAGCAGTACGACTGGCGGGGGGGCAGGAGATACGCAGTATTTT. Protein sequence: CASSTTGGGAGDTQYF.